Detailed here is one T cell receptor beta chain. A junction end diverges from the germline sequence, so it may reflect a read error. This sample was included in a study of prognosis after radiotherapy for stage I lung cancer. The overall study: Enrolled patients (roughly 13 men, more than 5 women) had a median age of about 74 years and an age range of roughly 50 to 85 years.

From genomic DNA, two-round multiplex PCR was used to amplify TCR beta CDR3. Round one of PCR was performed, and it used primers specific to each TRBV and TRBJ gene. TCRdb analysed the multiplex PCR reads with MiXCR anew, one entry per CDR3 protein. The table includes roughly 38,000 distinct CDR3 sequences, approximately 25% detected once. The CDR3 totals 12 residues. CDR1 is MNHNS and CDR2 is SASEGT in the germline V gene. The material was PBMCs, obtained before or after stereotactic body radiation therapy (not recorded which). The source is a donor over 45 with non-small cell lung cancer. The J gene is TRBJ1-1, the V gene TRBV6-1; the D is unclear. The CDR3 region has the DNA TGTGCCAGCAGTGCTGGGAATATCGAAGCTCTCTTT. Protein: CASSAGNIEALF.